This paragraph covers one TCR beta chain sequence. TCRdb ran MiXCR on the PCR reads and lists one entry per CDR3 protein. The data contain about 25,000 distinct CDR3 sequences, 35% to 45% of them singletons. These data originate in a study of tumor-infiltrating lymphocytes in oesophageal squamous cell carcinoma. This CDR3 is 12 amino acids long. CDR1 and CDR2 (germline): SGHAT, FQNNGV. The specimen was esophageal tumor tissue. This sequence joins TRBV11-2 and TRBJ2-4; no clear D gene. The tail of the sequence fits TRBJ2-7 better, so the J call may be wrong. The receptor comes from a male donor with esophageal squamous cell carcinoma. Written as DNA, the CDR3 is TGTGCCAGCAGCCCGCAGGCCTACGAGCAGTACTTC. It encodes CASSPQAYEQYF.